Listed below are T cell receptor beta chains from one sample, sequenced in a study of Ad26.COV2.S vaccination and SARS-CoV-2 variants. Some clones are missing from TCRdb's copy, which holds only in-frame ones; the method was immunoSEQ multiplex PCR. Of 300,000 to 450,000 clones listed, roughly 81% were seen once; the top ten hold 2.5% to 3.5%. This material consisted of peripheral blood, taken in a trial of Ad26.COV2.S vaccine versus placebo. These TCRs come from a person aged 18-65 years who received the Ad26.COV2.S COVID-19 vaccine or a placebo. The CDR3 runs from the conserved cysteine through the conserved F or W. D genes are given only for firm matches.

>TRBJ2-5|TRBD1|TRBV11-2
CASSLVPRTGDRGETQYF
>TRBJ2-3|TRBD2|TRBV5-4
CASSLTAGGFPTDTQYF
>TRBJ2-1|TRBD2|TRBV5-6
CASSFLGSGGSEQFF
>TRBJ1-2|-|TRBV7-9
CATPRGQSYGYTF
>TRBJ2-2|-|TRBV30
CAWRSGYRSGTGELFF
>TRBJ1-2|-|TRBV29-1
CSVDVGSGYTF
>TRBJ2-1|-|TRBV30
CAWSLQHEQFF
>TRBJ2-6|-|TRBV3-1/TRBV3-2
CASSQRGAGQDPTF
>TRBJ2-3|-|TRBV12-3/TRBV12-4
CASNGPLTDTQYF
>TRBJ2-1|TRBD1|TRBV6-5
CASSYSEGQGQFF
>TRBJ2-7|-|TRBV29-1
CSTSEGTGYEQYF
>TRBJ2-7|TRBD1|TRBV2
CASRTGTWDSGSGQYF
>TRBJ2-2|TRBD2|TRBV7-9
CASDTSGSTGELFF
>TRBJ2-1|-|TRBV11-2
CASSLTGVSYNEQFF
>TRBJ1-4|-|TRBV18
CASSPRSLQTVDEKLFF
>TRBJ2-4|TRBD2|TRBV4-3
CASSQVSSGSTKNIQYF
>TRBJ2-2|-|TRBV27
CASSLWGRPNTGELFF
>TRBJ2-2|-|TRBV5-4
CASSSDMAGELFF
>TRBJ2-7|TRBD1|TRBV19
CASSITGDTYEQYF
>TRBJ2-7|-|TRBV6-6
CAAGAEQYF
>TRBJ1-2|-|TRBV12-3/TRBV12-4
CASSPTENYGYTF
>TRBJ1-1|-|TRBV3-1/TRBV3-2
CASRRGGDSTEAFF
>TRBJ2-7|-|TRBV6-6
CASSSQGYEQYF
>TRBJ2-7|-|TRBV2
CILPGSSRYEQYF
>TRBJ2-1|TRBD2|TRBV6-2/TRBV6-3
CASSYKRGGPNEQFF
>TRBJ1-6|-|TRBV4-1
CASSQDRTANSPLHF
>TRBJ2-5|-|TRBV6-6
CASSYYSQETQYF
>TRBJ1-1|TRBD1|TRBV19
CASTSTGGGTEAFF
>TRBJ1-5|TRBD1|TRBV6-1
CASSEAGGLGNQPQHF
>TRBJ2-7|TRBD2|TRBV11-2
CASSPTSGGRYEQYF
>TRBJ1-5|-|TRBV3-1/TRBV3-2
CASSRDMTDQPQHF
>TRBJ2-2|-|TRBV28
CASSFLLGVSGANTGELFF
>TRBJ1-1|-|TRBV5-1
CASSLATQNTEAFF
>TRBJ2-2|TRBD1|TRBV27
CASSGTRGSIGELFF
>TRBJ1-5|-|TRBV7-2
CASSLEAGNQPQHF